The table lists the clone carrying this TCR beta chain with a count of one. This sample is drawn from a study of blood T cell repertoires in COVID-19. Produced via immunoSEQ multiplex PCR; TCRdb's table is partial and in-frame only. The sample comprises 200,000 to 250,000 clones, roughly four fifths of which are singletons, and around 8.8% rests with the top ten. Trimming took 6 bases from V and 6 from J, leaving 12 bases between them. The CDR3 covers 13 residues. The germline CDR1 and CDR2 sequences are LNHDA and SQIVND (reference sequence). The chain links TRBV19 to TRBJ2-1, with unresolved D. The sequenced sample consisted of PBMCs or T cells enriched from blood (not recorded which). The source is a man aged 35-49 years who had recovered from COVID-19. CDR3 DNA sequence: TGTGCCAGTAGCCGAGAACCCACCAATGAGCAGTTCTTC. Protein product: CASSREPTNEQFF.